A single sample gave rise to the 22 T cell receptor beta chains below, sequenced in a study of T cell changes during pregnancy in multiple sclerosis. The protocol was immunoSEQ multiplex PCR, while the TCRdb copy is restricted to in-frame clones and leaves out a portion. The profile shows about 41,000 clones, over 90% of them singletons. Sequences were derived from CD8+ T cells from peripheral blood mononuclear cells, sampled in the third trimester of pregnancy. The source of these receptors is a female donor with multiple sclerosis, enrolled in a pregnancy study.

The chain recombines TRBV30 with TRBJ2-3; D uncertain. This CDR3 has 11 residues. Germline V gene data show CDR1 as GTSNPN and CDR2 as SVGIG (reference sequence). V lost 4 bases, J lost 6 bases, and 8 bases lay in between. CDR3 DNA: TGTGCCTGGACTGCGTCGGATACGCAGTATTTT. Protein product: CAWTASDTQYF.

This clone is medium-sized within its sample. Other DNA sequences from this sample encode an identical CDR3 as well. The chain joins TRBV27 to TRBJ1-1; tentative D call: TRBD1 (6 bases). The V gene's germline CDR1 is MNHEY and CDR2 SMNVEV (reference sequence). The CDR3 covers 13 residues. V was cut by 2 bases and J by 4 bases, with 8 bases left in between. CDR3 in amino acids: CASSLGRGTEAFF. The CDR3 region has the DNA TGTGCCAGCAGTTTAGGCAGGGGCACTGAAGCTTTCTTT.

The rearrangement joins TRBV30 to TRBJ2-5; D remains ambiguous. V was pared by 2 bases and J by 2 bases, with 6 bases between. Germline CDR1 GTSNPN, CDR2 SVGIG (reference sequence). There are 12 residues in the CDR3. The CDR3 nucleotides are TGTGCCTGGAGTCTGCTACAAGAGACCCAGTACTTC. Its protein product is CAWSLLQETQYF.

The chain has TRBV7-2 and TRBJ2-1; D possibly corresponds to TRBD1 (6 bases). The CDR3 is 13 residues long. Per the germline V gene, CDR1 is SGHTA and CDR2 is FQGNSA. The V end lost 8 bases, the J end lost 10 bases, and 18 bases lay between the germline ends. The CDR3 DNA is TGTGCCAGCTACCTGTCCACGGGACACGAGCAGTTCTTC. Protein: CASYLSTGHEQFF.

The J gene is TRBJ2-7, the V gene TRBV15; 7 bases are shared with TRBD2. This CDR3 spans 13 amino acids. Trimming cost V 6 bases and J 5 bases; bases outside gene matches: 7. Germline-derived CDR1 and CDR2 are LNHNV and YYDKDF (reference sequence). The CDR3 coding sequence is TGTGCCACCAGTTGGGGGAGGGGTAACGAGCAGTACTTC. Its translation: CATSWGRGNEQYF.

This chain links TRBV7-9 with TRBJ2-1, with a possible D match to TRBD2 (6 bases). CDR1 is SEHNR and CDR2 is FQNEAQ in the germline V gene (reference sequence). The length of the CDR3 is 15 residues. Between the trimmed V and J ends, which lost 6 bases and 2 bases, there was a span of 14 bases. CDR3 amino acids: CASRPRDSAYNEQFF. CDR3 DNA sequence: TGTGCCAGCAGGCCTCGGGACTCCGCCTACAATGAGCAGTTCTTC.

The rearrangement joins TRBV29-1 to TRBJ1-1, with 7 bases identical to TRBD1. CDR1 is SQVTM and CDR2 is ANQGSEA in the germline V gene. The CDR3 runs to 13 residues. J was trimmed by 5 bases and V by 3 bases; bases with no gene match: 6. This CDR3 is CSVDGQEGTEAFF. CDR3 nucleotides: TGCAGCGTTGACGGACAGGAGGGAACTGAAGCTTTCTTT.

This chain uses TRBV11-2 with TRBJ1-2; D might be TRBD1 (6 bases). Germline assignment: CDR1 SGHAT and CDR2 FQNNGV. CDR3 size: 17 residues. V lost 5 bases, J lost 0 bases, and 19 bases lay in between. The CDR3 nucleotides read TGTGCCAGCAGCAATTTAGGGTCGGGGACACCTAACTATGGCTACACCTTC. It yields the protein CASSNLGSGTPNYGYTF. Combining the CDR3 with reference TRBV11-2 and TRBJ1-2 gives the whole variable domain EAGVAQSPRYKIIEKRQSVAFWCNPISGHATLYWYQQILGQGPKLLIQFQNNGVVDDSQLPKDRFSAERLKGVDSTLKIQPAKLEDSAVYLCASSNLGSGTPNYGYTFGSGTRLTVV.

V gene TRBV4-2 combines with J gene TRBJ2-2, with D unclear. Trimming shortened V by 4 bases and J by 1 base, and 10 bases separated the two germline ends. Germline V gives CDR1 LGHNA, CDR2 YNFKEQ. This CDR3 has 15 amino acids. The CDR3 protein is CASSPQTGNTGELFF. The CDR3 bases are TGTGCCAGCAGCCCTCAGACTGGGAACACCGGGGAGCTGTTTTTT.

The chain is built from TRBV15 and TRBJ2-1; 12 nucleotides align to TRBD2. V lost 0 bases and J lost 9; bases outside the gene matches: 6. The CDR3 has 16 amino acids. Germline lookup yields CDR1 LNHNV and CDR2 YYDKDF (reference sequence). The CDR3 sequence is CATSRDITSGRFEQFF. The CDR3 coding sequence is TGTGCCACCAGCAGAGATATAACTAGCGGGAGGTTTGAGCAGTTCTTC.

The chain is built from TRBV19 and TRBJ2-2; 13 positions agree with TRBD2. This CDR3 is 18 amino acids long. With 0 bases clipped from V and 7 bases from J, the junction kept 8 bases outside the gene matches. Germline CDR1 reads LNHDA; CDR2 reads SQIVND (reference sequence). The CDR3 is CASSIEPPLAGGVGELFF. The CDR3 DNA follows: TGTGCCAGTAGTATAGAGCCCCCACTAGCGGGGGGGGTCGGGGAGCTGTTTTTT.

V usage is TRBV6-5 and J usage is TRBJ1-2, with D possibly being TRBD1 (6 bases). V was shortened by 0 bases and J by 5 bases, with 16 bases between the two germline ends. This CDR3 spans 16 amino acids. Germline-derived CDR1 and CDR2 are MNHEY and SVGAGI. The CDR3, as DNA: TGTGCCAGCAGTTACTCGGTTACAGGGACGGGGTATGGCTACACCTTC. It codes for CASSYSVTGTGYGYTF.

This clone was detected only once. The chain recombines TRBV15 with TRBJ2-7; 7 positions agree with TRBD1. The germline V gene encodes CDR1 LNHNV and CDR2 YYDKDF (reference sequence). V shed 1 base, J shed 0 bases, and the junction held 0 bases outside the gene matches. This CDR3 comprises 14 residues. In nucleotides, the CDR3 is TGTGCCACCAGCAGAGGGGACAGCTCCTACGAGCAGTACTTC. Its translation: CATSRGDSSYEQYF.

V gene TRBV6-5 combines with J gene TRBJ1-6; D possibly corresponds to TRBD1 (5 bases). The CDR3 totals 14 residues. The germline V gene encodes CDR1 MNHEY and CDR2 SVGAGI. Trimming pared 2 bases from V and 5 bases from J, leaving 7 bases between. CDR3 residues: CASSYGGDNSPLHF. The CDR3 bases are TGTGCCAGCAGTTACGGGGGGGATAATTCACCCCTCCACTTT.

The J gene is TRBJ2-7, the V gene TRBV7-8; 8 bases agree with TRBD1. V lost 5 bases, J lost 2 bases, and 11 bases stayed unmatched. The CDR3 loop spans 16 amino acids. CDR1 and CDR2 (germline): SGHVS, FQNEAQ. The CDR3 nucleotides are TGTGCCAGCAGCCCCCCCGGGACAGGCGACCCCTACGAGCAGTACTTC. This translates into CASSPPGTGDPYEQYF.

The chain has TRBV20-1 and TRBJ2-1; D unresolved. The CDR3 runs to 10 residues. The V and J ends lost 8 bases and 7 bases respectively, with 9 bases between them. The germline CDR1 and CDR2 sequences are DFQATT and SNEGSKA (reference sequence). The CDR3 here is CSPISNEQFF. The DNA for the CDR3 is TGCAGTCCGATTAGTAATGAGCAGTTCTTC.

The chain recombines TRBV11-2 with TRBJ2-7; perhaps TRBD2 as D (5 bases). Per germline, CDR1 SGHAT and CDR2 FQNNGV. The CDR3 consists of 15 residues. Trimming stripped 3 bases from V and 3 bases from J, with 15 bases between. The CDR3: CASSLGAAGLYEQYF. CDR3 in DNA: TGTGCCAGCAGCTTGGGAGCGGCGGGCCTCTACGAGCAGTACTTC.

The V and J genes are TRBV9 and TRBJ2-3; 9 positions match TRBD2. Germline CDR1 is SGDLS and CDR2 is YYNGEE. After removal of 2 bases from V and 0 bases from J, the junction contained 4 bases not matched to a gene. The length of the CDR3 is 16 residues. The CDR3 spells CASSVYLAGSTDTQYF. The CDR3 DNA reads TGTGCCAGCAGCGTTTACCTAGCGGGGAGCACAGATACGCAGTATTTT.

The chain is built from TRBV27 and TRBJ2-7; possibly TRBD1 for D (5 bases). CDR1 is MNHEY, CDR2 SMNVEV, per germline (reference sequence). CDR3 length: 13 residues. V lost 3 bases and J 2 bases, leaving 8 bases between the germline ends. The CDR3 sequence: CASSLGQTYEQYF. CDR3 sequence (DNA): TGTGCCAGCAGTTTGGGGCAGACCTACGAGCAGTACTTC.

This clone was seen once. This rearrangement joins TRBV9 to TRBJ2-1; TRBD2 matches at 8 bases. J gave up 7 bases and V 3 bases, and 6 bases lay outside the gene matches. The CDR3 consists of 14 residues. Germline-derived CDR1 and CDR2 are SGDLS and YYNGEE. The DNA for the CDR3 is TGTGCCAGCAGCGGACCGGGACTAGTGAATGAGCAGTTCTTC. This translates into CASSGPGLVNEQFF.

The chain uses TRBV4-2 and TRBJ2-3, with 10 bases identical to TRBD2. The length of the CDR3 is 16 residues. Looked up from germline, CDR1 is LGHNA and CDR2 is YNFKEQ. With 0 bases clipped from V and 0 bases from J, the junction kept 0 bases outside the gene matches. CDR3 sequence reads: CASSQELAGSTDTQYF. CDR3 nucleotides: TGTGCCAGCAGCCAAGAACTAGCGGGAAGCACAGATACGCAGTATTTT.

The chain joins TRBV30 to TRBJ2-7; 8 nucleotides align to TRBD2. Germline CDR1 and CDR2: GTSNPN and SVGIG (reference sequence). Trimming cost V 8 bases and J 6 bases; bases outside gene matches: 12. This CDR3 is 13 amino acids long. CDR3 protein: CAGFSGGLGEQYF. The CDR3 DNA is TGTGCCGGCTTTTCGGGAGGGTTGGGCGAGCAGTACTTC. Looking up the rest from reference TRBV30 and TRBJ2-7 gives the full variable domain: SQTIHQWPATLVQPVGSPLSLECTVEGTSNPNLYWYRQAAGRGLQLLFYSVGIGQISSEVPQNLSASRPQDRQFILSSKKLLLSDSGFYLCAGFSGGLGEQYFGPGTRLTVT.